A single sample gave rise to the 29 T cell receptor beta chains below, sequenced in a study of Tregs in tolerant kidney transplant recipients. Using immunoSEQ multiplex PCR, the repertoire was profiled, and TCRdb retains in-frame clones only, with some absent. Here the sample table reports around 3,000 clones. Antigens of these TCRs are unknown. FACS sorting followed an approximately 6-day coculture of CFSE-labeled recipient PBMCs with irradiated graft donor PBMCs. The sample consisted of CD8+ T cells from blood cultured with allogeneic cells, taken before the transplant. The receptor set was obtained from a human patient who received a combined kidney and bone marrow transplant.

A note on this clone: The sequenced fragment ends 3 residues before the CDR3 boundary, so the rest is inferred from the germline J gene. The rearrangement joins TRBV5-1 to TRBJ2-1, with 7 bases fitting TRBD2. The CDR3 consists of 17 residues. Looked up from germline, CDR1 is SGHRS and CDR2 is YFSETQ. The junction had 12 bases not matched to a gene; V was cut back by 0 bases and J by 6 bases. Partial CDR3 DNA: TGCGCCAGCAGCTTGGGGGAGGGTGGGGCCACGATCAATGAG. Protein product: CASSLGEGGATINE. In full, the CDR3 reads CASSLGEGGATINEQFF.

As regards this clone: Coverage ceases 3 residues before the CDR3 finishes, and the germline J gene fills in the end. The rearrangement links TRBV13 to TRBJ1-6; no reliable D call. V dropped 0 bases and J dropped 5 bases, with 5 bases sitting between them. Germline-derived CDR1 and CDR2 are PRHDT and FYEKMQ (reference sequence). The CDR3 has 14 amino acids. This chain's CDR3 is CASSLGFNNSPLHF. Incomplete CDR3 DNA: TGTGCCAGCAGCTTAGGGTTCAATAATTCACCC.

With regard to this clone: The observed sequence ends 3 residues before the CDR3 terminus, with the missing tail filled in from the germline J gene. This chain uses TRBV6-4 with TRBJ2-3; 11 nucleotides match TRBD1. This CDR3 comprises 15 residues. Per germline, CDR1 MRHNA and CDR2 SNTAGT. With V trimmed by 0 bases and J by 4 bases, 0 bases remained unmatched. The covered CDR3 bases are TGTGCCAGCAGTGACTCGGGACAGGGGGCAGATACG. It is translated as CASSDSGQGADT. The CDR3 as a whole reads CASSDSGQGADTQYF.

About this clone: The read ends 3 residues before the CDR3 terminus; that terminus is restored from the germline J gene. The chain has TRBV7-2 and TRBJ2-7; D gene unclear. CDR1 and CDR2 from the germline V gene are SGHTA and FQGNSA. Trimming took 5 bases from V and 0 from J, leaving 8 bases between them. The CDR3 covers 13 residues. CDR3 region: CASSPWASYEQYF. The covered CDR3 bases are TGTGCCAGCAGCCCCTGGGCCTCCTACGAG.

The CDR3 region is CASSLQGSSYEQYF. CDR3 bases read: TGCGCCAGCAGCCTCCAGGGATCTTCCTACGAG. The chain employs TRBV5-1 and TRBJ2-7, with D perhaps TRBD1 (5 bases). Coverage ceases 3 residues before the CDR3 finishes, and the germline J gene fills in the end. The V end lost 4 bases, the J end lost 1 base, and 12 bases lay between the germline ends. Germline CDR1 SGHRS, CDR2 YFSETQ. The CDR3 has 14 residues.

CDR3 amino acids: CASSQVPDSDNEQFF. The CDR3 bases that were read are TGCGCCAGCAGCCAAGTCCCCGACTCAGACAATGAG. This sequence joins TRBV4-1 and TRBJ2-1; no clear D gene. The read halts 3 residues ahead of the CDR3 end, with the missing end drawn from the germline J gene. With 1 base removed from V and 5 bases from J, the gap between germline ends came to 12 bases. The CDR3 is 15 residues long. Germline CDR1 reads MGHRA; CDR2 reads YSYEKL.

This clone is classed as medium-sized by frequency. Coverage ceases 3 residues before the CDR3 finishes, and the germline J gene fills in the end. V is TRBV19 and J is TRBJ1-2; D is perhaps TRBD1 (6 bases). From germline, CDR1 is LNHDA and CDR2 SQIVND (reference sequence). Trimming left V 6 bases short and J 4 bases short, with 9 bases between. The CDR3 loop spans 12 amino acids. The CDR3 bases that were read are TGTGCCAGTAGAGGGGGAATCTATGGC. Encoded protein: CASRGGIYG. The whole CDR3 protein is CASRGGIYGYTF.

Notes on this clone: The read gets to within 3 residues of the CDR3 end, and the germline J gene fills in the rest. The chain is built from TRBV29-1 and TRBJ2-7, with TRBD2 matching 12 bases. Unmatched junction bases numbered 4, after V lost 7 bases and J lost 3 bases. CDR1 and CDR2 (germline): SQVTM, ANQGSEA. The CDR3 is 13 amino acids. The sequenced CDR3 bases are TGCAGCGCGGGACTAGCGGGTGGCTACGAG. Its protein product is CSAGLAGGYE. The CDR3, in full, reads CSAGLAGGYEQYF.

Concerning this clone: The CDR3 end falls 3 residues outside the read, so it is completed with the germline J gene. This chain joins TRBV9 and TRBJ2-1, with TRBD1 identical over 11 bases. This CDR3 is built from 20 residues. J gave up 0 bases and V 3 bases, and 14 bases lay outside the gene matches. From germline, CDR1 is SGDLS and CDR2 YYNGEE. CDR3 loop: CASSAPGQGVPFSSYNEQFF. Partial CDR3 DNA: TGTGCCAGCAGCGCGCCGGGACAGGGGGTCCCCTTTAGCTCCTACAATGAG.

About this clone: The observed sequence ends 3 residues before the CDR3 terminus, with the missing tail filled in from the germline J gene. This chain joins TRBV6-1 and TRBJ1-6, with D possibly matching TRBD1 (5 bases). CDR1 is MNHNS and CDR2 is SASEGT in the germline V gene. The CDR3 extends over 13 amino acids. V was pared by 4 bases and J by 9 bases, with 10 bases between. The CDR3: CASSAGNASPLHF. Partial CDR3 DNA: TGTGCCAGCAGTGCAGGGAATGCTTCACCC.

Comment on this clone: The read gets to within 3 residues of the CDR3 end, and the germline J gene fills in the rest. This rearrangement joins TRBV7-8 to TRBJ2-1, with D unclear. V gave up 2 bases and J gave up 7 bases, with 6 bases separating them. This CDR3 spans 12 amino acids. Per germline, CDR1 SGHVS and CDR2 FQNEAQ. CDR3 sequence: CASSLSRNEQFF. The DNA read from the CDR3 is TGTGCCAGCAGCTTAAGCCGTAATGAG. The full variable domain, with the rest looked up from reference TRBV7-8 and TRBJ2-1, is GAGVSQSPRYKVAKRGQDVALRCDPISGHVSLFWYQQALGQGPEFLTYFQNEAQLDKSGLPSDRFFAERPEGSVSTLKIQRTQQEDSAVYLCASSLSRNEQFFGPGTRLTVL.

By frequency, this clone registers medium-sized (0.01 to 0.1%). The CDR3 end lies 3 residues beyond the end of the read and is filled in from the germline J gene. The V call is TRBV2, the J call TRBJ2-7; TRBD1 might be the D (6 bases). This CDR3 region has 14 residues. Germline V gene lookup returns CDR1 SNHLY and CDR2 FYNNEI. Between the trimmed V and J ends, which lost 7 bases and 1 base, there was a span of 14 bases. The part of the CDR3 DNA that was read is TGTGCCAGCACCACAGGGATGATGTCCTACGAG. Translating it yields CASTTGMMSYE. From start to end, the CDR3 is CASTTGMMSYEQYF.

On this clone itself: The read is 3 residues too short to cover the CDR3 end, so that end is filled in from the germline J gene. The chain recombines TRBV4-1 with TRBJ2-7; a possible D gene is TRBD1 (6 bases). The germline CDR1 and CDR2 sequences are MGHRA and YSYEKL. The ends were cut back, 0 bases at V and 4 bases at J, with 10 bases in the middle. This CDR3 has 14 amino acids. The DNA read from the CDR3 is TGCGCCAGCAGCCAAGACAGGGGCCAATACGAG. This sequence encodes CASSQDRGQYE. The entire CDR3 sequence reads CASSQDRGQYEQYF.

This clone shows up as large by frequency. From the germline J gene comes the end of the CDR3, since the read stops 3 residues before it. The rearrangement joins TRBV2 to TRBJ2-1, with 13 bases identical to TRBD2. The CDR3 spans 19 residues. Germline loops: CDR1 SNHLY, CDR2 FYNNEI. V was pared by 4 bases and J by 9 bases, with 18 bases of the junction left unmatched. Incomplete CDR3 DNA: TGTGCCAGCAGTGGCCTTATCGGACTAGCGGGAGAAATGTCGGGTGAG. Encoded protein: CASSGLIGLAGEMSGE. In full, the CDR3 is CASSGLIGLAGEMSGEQFF.

Considering frequency, this clone is medium-sized. Coverage ceases 3 residues before the CDR3 finishes, and the germline J gene fills in the end. The chain employs TRBV29-1 and TRBJ2-7; TRBD2 aligns across 7 bases. Germline loops: CDR1 SQVTM, CDR2 ANQGSEA. Trimming at V came to 4 bases and at J to 4 bases, leaving 7 bases not matched to a gene. This CDR3 has 13 amino acids. This CDR3 is CSVVGGSRYEQYF. The part of the CDR3 DNA that was read is TGCAGCGTTGTGGGGGGGTCCCGGTACGAG.

Judged by frequency, this clone is medium-sized. One junction end disagrees with the germline gene, perhaps due to a read error. The read is 3 residues too short to cover the CDR3 end, so that end is filled in from the germline J gene. This sequence joins TRBV7-6 and TRBJ2-3; 11 bases map to TRBD2. CDR1 and CDR2 from the germline V gene are SGHVS and FNYEAQ. The CDR3 runs to 14 residues. Partial CDR3 DNA: TGTGCCAGCAGCCTAGCGGGGGGTACGGATACG. This codes for CASSLAGGTDT. The entire CDR3 sequence reads CASSLAGGTDTQYF. Variable domain in full (rest from reference TRBV7-6 and TRBJ2-3): GAGVSQSPRYKVTKRGQDVALRCDPISGHVSLYWYRQALGQGPEFLTYFNYEAQQDKSGLPNDRFSAERPEGSISTLTIQRTEQRDSAMYRCASSLAGGTDTQYFGPGTRLTVL.

Judged by frequency, this clone is medium-sized. Coverage ceases 3 residues before the CDR3 finishes, and the germline J gene fills in the end. The chain employs TRBV13 and TRBJ2-2; D might be TRBD1 (5 bases). Between the trimmed V and J ends, which lost 0 bases and 6 bases, there was a span of 5 bases. The CDR3 loop spans 13 amino acids. CDR1 PRHDT and CDR2 FYEKMQ come from the germline V gene (reference sequence). The CDR3: CASSLGGAGELFF. The covered CDR3 bases are TGTGCCAGCAGCTTAGGAGGGGCCGGGGAG.

Concerning this clone: The read terminates 3 residues before the CDR3 end, so the remaining end is supplied by the germline J gene. The rearrangement uses TRBV7-6 and TRBJ2-1; tentatively, D is TRBD2 (7 bases). V gave up 5 bases and J gave up 5 bases, with 16 bases separating them. The CDR3 is 15 amino acids. Germline CDR1 reads SGHVS; CDR2 reads FNYEAQ. The CDR3 is CASSPWGGADNEQFF. The sequenced CDR3 bases are TGTGCCAGCAGCCCCTGGGGGGGGGCCGACAATGAG.

In regard to this clone: The read halts 3 residues ahead of the CDR3 end, with the missing end drawn from the germline J gene. The rearrangement joins TRBV5-6 to TRBJ1-3; D remains ambiguous. The CDR3 has 14 residues. The germline gives CDR1 SGHDT, CDR2 YYEEEE. The V end lost 3 bases, the J end lost 1 base, and 8 bases lay between the germline ends. The CDR3 loop is CASSSQLSGNTIYF. The CDR3 bases that were read are TGTGCCAGCAGCTCACAGTTATCTGGAAACACC.

By frequency, this clone registers large. The CDR3 end falls 3 residues outside the read, so it is completed with the germline J gene. The chain joins TRBV29-1 to TRBJ2-1; 7 nucleotides match TRBD2. The CDR3 covers 14 residues. Germline CDR1 and CDR2: SQVTM and ANQGSEA. V shed 3 bases and J 7 bases; nucleotides not matched to a gene: 9. CDR3 in amino acids: CSVDEFPRENEQFF. The part of the CDR3 DNA that was read is TGCAGCGTTGATGAGTTTCCGCGGGAGAATGAG.

Of note for this clone: Read data end 3 residues before the CDR3 end; the end is taken from the germline J gene. The chain carries TRBV29-1 and TRBJ1-1, with D maybe TRBD1 (6 bases). The CDR3 spans 14 residues. Per the germline V gene, CDR1 is SQVTM and CDR2 is ANQGSEA. With 3 bases removed from V and 2 bases from J, the gap between germline ends came to 13 bases. CDR3 bases read: TGCAGCGTTGATGGGGGCAGCTTAAACACTGAA. Translated: CSVDGGSLNTE. In full, the CDR3 reads CSVDGGSLNTEAFF.

Frequency places this clone as medium-sized. Coverage ceases 3 residues before the CDR3 finishes, and the germline J gene fills in the end. The chain is built from TRBV6-2 or TRBV6-3 and TRBJ2-1; D might be TRBD1 (6 bases). V gave up 5 bases and J gave up 4 bases, with 12 bases separating them. The length of the CDR3 is 14 residues. Germline V gene sequence: CDR1 MNHEY, CDR2 SVGEGT. CDR3 region: CASSHGTSYNEQFF. The sequenced CDR3 bases are TGTGCCAGCAGTCACGGGACATCTTACAATGAG.

As regards this clone: The read is 3 residues too short to cover the CDR3 end, so that end is filled in from the germline J gene. V is TRBV9 and J is TRBJ2-7; a possible D gene is TRBD1 (5 bases). Trimming cost V 4 bases and J 4 bases, with 24 bases left between them. The germline V gene encodes CDR1 SGDLS and CDR2 YYNGEE. The CDR3 runs to 17 residues. CDR3 region: CASSSAVRANPNYEQYF. The CDR3 bases that were read are TGTGCCAGCAGCTCTGCGGTCAGGGCAAATCCTAATTACGAG.

CDR3 bases read: TGTGCCAGCAGCTTAGGCGGGGGGCCGTACGAG. This encodes CASSLGGGPYE. The full CDR3 protein reads CASSLGGGPYEQYF. The chain carries TRBV5-4 and TRBJ2-7, with 8 bases identical to TRBD2. Read sequence stops 3 residues before the CDR3 end, and the germline J gene provides the missing end. Germline values: CDR1 SGHNT, CDR2 YYREEE (reference sequence). This CDR3 comprises 14 residues. The junction had 5 bases not matched to a gene; V was cut back by 2 bases and J by 4 bases.

In the case of this clone: The read terminates 3 residues before the CDR3 end, so the remaining end is supplied by the germline J gene. The chain employs TRBV20-1 and TRBJ2-2; possibly TRBD1 for D (5 bases). This CDR3 is 13 amino acids long. V dropped 5 bases and J dropped 3 bases, with 10 bases sitting between them. Germline loops: CDR1 DFQATT, CDR2 SNEGSKA (reference sequence). CDR3 DNA, as far as it was read: TGCAGTGCTGAGGACACATACACCGGGGAG. Translated, it gives CSAEDTYTGE. The entire CDR3 is CSAEDTYTGELFF.

For this clone: The read terminates 3 residues before the CDR3 end, so the remaining end is supplied by the germline J gene. This chain links TRBV4-1 with TRBJ2-1; 7 nucleotides agree with TRBD2. CDR1 MGHRA and CDR2 YSYEKL come from the germline V gene. The CDR3 is made up of 13 amino acids. The V segment lost 4 bases and the J segment 8 bases; nucleotides outside the gene matches: 5. The sequenced part of the CDR3 DNA is TGCGCCAGCAGCCCTAAAGCGGGATATGAG. This codes for CASSPKAGYE. The whole CDR3 region reads CASSPKAGYEQFF.

Notes on this clone: The sequenced fragment ends 3 residues before the CDR3 boundary, so the rest is inferred from the germline J gene. The chain recombines TRBV6-2 or TRBV6-3 with TRBJ2-7; D might be TRBD1 (6 bases). The CDR3 loop spans 17 amino acids. V was shortened by 0 bases and J by 1 base, with 16 bases between the two germline ends. Germline loops: CDR1 MNHEY, CDR2 SVGEGT. The CDR3 protein is CASSYSRDPGVSYEQYF. The part of the CDR3 DNA that was read is TGTGCCAGCAGTTACTCGAGGGACCCAGGGGTTTCCTACGAG.

This clone counts as medium-sized by frequency. CDR3 bases read: TGTGCCAGTAGTATAGGGAGGGGGACCTACGAG. Protein sequence: CASSIGRGTYE. The complete CDR3 protein is CASSIGRGTYEQYF. The gene calls are TRBV19 and TRBJ2-7, with D possibly called TRBD1 or TRBD2 (6 bases each). The read finishes 3 residues shy of the CDR3 end, and the germline J gene is used to complete it. V dropped 1 base and J dropped 2 bases, with 9 bases sitting between them. Germline values: CDR1 LNHDA, CDR2 SQIVND (reference sequence). CDR3 length: 14 residues. The full variable domain, rest sourced from reference TRBV19 and TRBJ2-7, is DGGITQSPKYLFRKEGQNVTLSCEQNLNHDAMYWYRQDPGQGLRLIYYSQIVNDFQKGDIAEGYSVSREKKESFPLTVTSAQKNPTAFYLCASSIGRGTYEQYFGPGTRLTVT.

Judged by frequency, this clone is medium-sized. The DNA ends 3 residues before the CDR3 does, and the rest of the CDR3 is filled in from the germline J gene. The chain links TRBV20-1 to TRBJ2-7; the match to TRBD1 covers 7 bases. CDR1 is DFQATT, CDR2 SNEGSKA, per germline (reference sequence). Trimming removed 6 bases from V and 1 base from J; junction bases left unmatched: 15. The CDR3 totals 16 residues. CDR3 in amino acids: CSAHDPRTGTSYEQYF. The covered CDR3 bases are TGCAGTGCCCACGATCCGCGGACAGGTACATCCTACGAG.